This T cell receptor beta chain was documented in a study of blood T cell repertoires in COVID-19. The wider study: PBMCs, B-cell-depleted T cells, or T cells were the source of the cDNA or gDNA that made up the material.

In the original analysis: Amplified reference gene primers provided the basis for estimating nucleated cell counts. TCRdb keeps only in-frame clones here, not all; method: immunoSEQ multiplex PCR. That table gives V, J and clone size, and the DNA gave D and trimming. The sample has 150,000 to 200,000 clones, roughly 88% seen once; the top ten hold around 9.8%. Only a few counts were recorded for this clone. Germline CDR1 is SGHTA and CDR2 is FQGNSA. CDR3 length: 14 amino acids. The V and J ends lost 3 bases and 1 base respectively, with 9 bases between them. This TCR was recovered from a woman of 80 years or more with acute or convalescent COVID-19. Input material: peripheral blood. The V and J genes are TRBV7-2 and TRBJ1-1; D is undetermined. CDR3: CASSFGIPNTEAFF. The CDR3 DNA reads TGTGCCAGCAGCTTCGGGATTCCGAACACTGAAGCTTTCTTT.